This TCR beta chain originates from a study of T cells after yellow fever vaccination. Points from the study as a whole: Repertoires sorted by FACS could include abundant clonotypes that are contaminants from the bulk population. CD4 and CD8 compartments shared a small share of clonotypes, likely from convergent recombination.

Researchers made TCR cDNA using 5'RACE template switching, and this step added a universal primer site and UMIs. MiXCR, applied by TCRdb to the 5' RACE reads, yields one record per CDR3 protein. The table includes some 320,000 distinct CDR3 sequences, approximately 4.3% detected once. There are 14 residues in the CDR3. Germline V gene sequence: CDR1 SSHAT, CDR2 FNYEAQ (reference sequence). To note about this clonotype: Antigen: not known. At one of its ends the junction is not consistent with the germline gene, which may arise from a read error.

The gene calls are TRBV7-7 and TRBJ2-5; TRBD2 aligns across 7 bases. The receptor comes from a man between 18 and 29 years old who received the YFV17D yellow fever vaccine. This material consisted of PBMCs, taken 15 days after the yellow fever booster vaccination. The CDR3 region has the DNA TGTGCTAGCAGCTTAGGAGCGGGGTCGGAGACCCAGTACTTC. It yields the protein CASSLGAGSETQYF.